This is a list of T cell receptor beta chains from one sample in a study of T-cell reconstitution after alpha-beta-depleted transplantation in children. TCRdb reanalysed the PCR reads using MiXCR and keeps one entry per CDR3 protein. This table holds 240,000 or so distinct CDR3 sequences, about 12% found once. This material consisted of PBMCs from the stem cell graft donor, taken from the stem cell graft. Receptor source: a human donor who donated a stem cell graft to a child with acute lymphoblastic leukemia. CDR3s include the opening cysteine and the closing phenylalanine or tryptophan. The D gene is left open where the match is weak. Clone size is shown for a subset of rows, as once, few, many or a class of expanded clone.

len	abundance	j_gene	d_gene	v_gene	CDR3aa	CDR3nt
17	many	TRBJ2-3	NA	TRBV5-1	CASSLALAAGNTDTQYF	TGCGCCAGCAGCTTGGCCTTAGCCGCGGGAAACACAGATACGCAGTATTTT
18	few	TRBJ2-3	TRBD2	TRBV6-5	CASSYSGVGSLTTDTQYF	TGTGCCAGCAGTTACAGCGGGGTTGGCAGCCTAACCACAGATACGCAGTATTTT
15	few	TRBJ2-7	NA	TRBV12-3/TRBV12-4	CASSLDWGLSYEQYF	TGTGCCAGCAGTTTAGATTGGGGGCTCTCCTACGAGCAGTACTTC
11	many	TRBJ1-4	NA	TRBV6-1	CASSEHEKLFF	TGTGCCAGCAGTGAACATGAAAAACTGTTTTTT
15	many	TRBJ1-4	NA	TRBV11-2	CASSLGRNRNEKLFF	TGTGCCAGCAGCTTGGGACGCAATCGGAATGAAAAACTGTTTTTT
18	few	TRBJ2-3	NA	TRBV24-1	CATQAGTTAISPTDTQYF	TGTGCCACCCAAGCCGGGACAACCGCTATTTCGCCCACAGATACGCAGTATTTT
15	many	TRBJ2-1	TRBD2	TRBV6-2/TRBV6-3	CASRRAGGIVWEQFF	TGTGCCAGCAGGAGAGCGGGGGGGATTGTTTGGGAGCAGTTCTTC
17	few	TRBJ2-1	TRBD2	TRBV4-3	CASSQGTSGSLIDEQFF	TGCGCCAGCAGCCAAGGGACTAGCGGGAGTCTCATCGATGAGCAGTTCTTC
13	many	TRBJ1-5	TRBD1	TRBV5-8	CASSFPQGQPQHF	TGTGCCAGCAGCTTCCCACAGGGGCAGCCCCAGCATTTT
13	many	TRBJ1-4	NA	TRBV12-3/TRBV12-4	CASSRADRVTMFF	TGTGCCAGCAGCCGTGCAGATAGAGTAACAATGTTTTTT
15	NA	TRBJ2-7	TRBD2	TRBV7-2	CASSLRRGSSYEQYF	TGTGCCAGCAGCTTAAGGCGGGGGAGCTCCTACGAGCAGTACTTC
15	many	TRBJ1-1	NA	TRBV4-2	CASSPSGRGGTEAFF	TGTGCCAGCAGCCCCTCCGGTAGGGGGGGGACTGAAGCTTTCTTT
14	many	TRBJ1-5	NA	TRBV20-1	CSASRVVSNQPQHF	TGCAGTGCTTCCAGGGTTGTGAGCAATCAGCCCCAGCATTTT
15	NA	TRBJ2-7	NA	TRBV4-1	CAISPGSFLSYEQYF	TGTGCCATCAGCCCTGGGAGCTTCCTCTCCTACGAGCAGTACTTC
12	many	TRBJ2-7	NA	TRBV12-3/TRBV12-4	CASSPTGAEQYF	TGTGCCAGCAGCCCGACAGGAGCCGAGCAGTACTTC
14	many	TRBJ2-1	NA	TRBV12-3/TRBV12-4	CASSQIRKSNEQFF	TGTGCCAGCAGCCAGATCCGAAAGAGTAATGAGCAGTTCTTC
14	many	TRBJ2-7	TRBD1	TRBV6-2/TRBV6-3	CASDPGQSSYEQYF	TGTGCCAGCGATCCGGGACAGAGCTCCTACGAGCAGTACTTC
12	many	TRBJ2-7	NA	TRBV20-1	CSARDGGYEQYF	TGCAGTGCTAGAGATGGGGGGTACGAGCAGTACTTC
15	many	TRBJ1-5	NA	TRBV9	CASSVADSPYQPQHF	TGTGCCAGCAGCGTAGCGGACAGCCCTTATCAGCCCCAGCATTTT
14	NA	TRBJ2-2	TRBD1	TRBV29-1	CSVNRGPNTGELFF	TGCAGCGTAAACAGGGGACCAAACACCGGGGAGCTGTTTTTT
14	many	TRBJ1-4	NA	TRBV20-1	CSAARTDANEKLFF	TGCAGTGCTGCTCGGACAGATGCTAATGAAAAACTGTTTTTT
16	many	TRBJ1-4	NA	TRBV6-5	CASSYSVPGPGEKLFF	TGTGCCAGCAGTTACTCGGTCCCGGGACCGGGTGAAAAACTGTTTTTT
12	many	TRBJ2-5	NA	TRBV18	CATRTNQETQYF	TGTGCCACCCGGACAAACCAAGAGACCCAGTACTTC
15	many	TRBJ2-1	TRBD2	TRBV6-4	CASSDSKREVNEQFF	TGTGCCAGCAGTGACTCTAAGCGGGAGGTCAATGAGCAGTTCTTC
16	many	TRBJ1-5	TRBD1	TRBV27	CASSSWAGGSNQPQHF	TGTGCCAGCAGTTCCTGGGCAGGGGGTAGCAATCAGCCCCAGCATTTT
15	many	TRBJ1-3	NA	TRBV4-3	CASSQDFGRGNTIYF	TGCGCCAGCAGCCAAGATTTTGGGAGGGGAAACACCATATATTTT
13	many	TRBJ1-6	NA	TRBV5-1	CASSPRENSPLHF	TGCGCCAGCAGCCCGCGGGAAAATTCACCCCTCCACTTT
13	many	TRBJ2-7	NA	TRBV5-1	CASAFGISYEQYF	TGCGCCAGCGCCTTCGGGATTTCCTACGAGCAGTACTTC
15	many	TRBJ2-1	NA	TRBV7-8	CASSLGQGFNNEQFF	TGTGCCAGCAGCTTAGGTCAGGGTTTCAACAATGAGCAGTTCTTC
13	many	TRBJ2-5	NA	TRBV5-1	CASSPGYQETQYF	TGCGCCAGCAGCCCGGGATACCAAGAGACCCAGTACTTC
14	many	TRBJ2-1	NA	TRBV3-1	CASSHLGTYNEQFF	TGTGCCAGCAGCCATTTAGGCACGTACAATGAGCAGTTCTTC
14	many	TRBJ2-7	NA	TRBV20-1	CSARDERGKWEQYF	TGCAGTGCTAGAGATGAACGGGGAAAGTGGGAGCAGTACTTC
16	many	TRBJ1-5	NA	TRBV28	CASSLLKQGFNQPQHF	TGTGCCAGCAGTTTACTAAAACAGGGATTCAATCAGCCCCAGCATTTT
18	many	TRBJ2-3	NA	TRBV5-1	CASSVGRSGTLNTDTQYF	TGCGCCAGCAGCGTAGGACGGTCCGGGACTCTTAACACAGATACGCAGTATTTT
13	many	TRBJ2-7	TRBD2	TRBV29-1	CSVEEGGAYEQYF	TGCAGCGTTGAAGAGGGGGGGGCCTACGAGCAGTACTTC
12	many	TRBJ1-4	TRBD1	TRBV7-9	CASRGDREKLFF	TGTGCCAGCAGGGGGGACAGGGAAAAACTGTTTTTT
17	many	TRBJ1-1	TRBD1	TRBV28	CASSLSVGTGDRTEAFF	TGTGCCAGCAGTTTGTCTGTAGGGACAGGGGACAGGACTGAAGCTTTCTTT
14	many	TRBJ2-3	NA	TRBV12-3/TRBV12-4	CATSQPPQDGTQYF	TGTGCCACCAGCCAACCTCCTCAGGATGGTACGCAGTATTTT
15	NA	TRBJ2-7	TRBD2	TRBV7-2	CASSLVTGRADEQYF	TGTGCCAGCAGCTTAGTAACCGGGAGGGCCGACGAGCAGTACTTC
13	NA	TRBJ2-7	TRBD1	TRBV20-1	CSAPGQGGYEQYF	TGCAGTGCCCCGGGACAGGGTGGTTACGAGCAGTACTTC
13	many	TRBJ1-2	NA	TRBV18	CASSPPQGWGYTF	TGTGCCAGCTCACCACCCCAGGGCTGGGGCTACACCTTC
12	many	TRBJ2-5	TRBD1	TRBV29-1	CSVPRGQETQYF	TGCAGCGTTCCCAGGGGGCAAGAGACCCAGTACTTC
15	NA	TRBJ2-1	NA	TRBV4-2	CASSPGLLSYNEQFF	TGTGCCAGCAGCCCTGGGCTCCTCTCCTACAATGAGCAGTTCTTC
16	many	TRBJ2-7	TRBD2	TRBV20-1	CSARGLAGRGTYEQYF	TGCAGTGCTAGAGGACTAGCGGGTCGCGGTACCTACGAGCAGTACTTC
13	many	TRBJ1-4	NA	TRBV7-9	CASSQWRGEKLFF	TGTGCCAGCAGCCAGTGGAGGGGTGAAAAACTGTTTTTT
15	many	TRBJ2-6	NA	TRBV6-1	CASSPITSGANVLTF	TGTGCCAGCAGTCCAATTACTTCTGGGGCCAACGTCCTGACTTTC
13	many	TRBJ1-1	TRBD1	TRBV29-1	CSTDRGMNTEAFF	TGCAGCACTGACAGGGGAATGAACACTGAAGCTTTCTTT
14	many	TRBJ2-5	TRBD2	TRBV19	CATALAGVQETQYF	TGTGCCACCGCTCTAGCGGGAGTGCAAGAGACCCAGTACTTC
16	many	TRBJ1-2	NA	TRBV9	CASSGIPARGLYGYTF	TGTGCCAGCAGCGGAATACCGGCCCGCGGGCTGTATGGCTACACCTTC
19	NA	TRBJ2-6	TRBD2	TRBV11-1	CASSLKLGLAGPGANVLTF	TGTGCCAGCAGCTTAAAATTGGGGCTAGCGGGTCCTGGGGCCAACGTCCTGACTTTC
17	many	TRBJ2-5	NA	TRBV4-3	CASSHRGPQGLGETQYF	TGCGCCAGCAGCCATCGAGGCCCCCAGGGATTGGGGGAGACCCAGTACTTC
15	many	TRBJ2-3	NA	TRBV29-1	CSVPYGAGLTDTQYF	TGCAGCGTCCCCTATGGGGCCGGACTCACAGATACGCAGTATTTT
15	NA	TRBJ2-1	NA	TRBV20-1	CSAREGGGGVREQFF	TGCAGTGCTAGAGAAGGTGGAGGGGGTGTTCGGGAGCAGTTCTTC
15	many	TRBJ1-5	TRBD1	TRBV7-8	CASSLARQGSQPQHF	TGTGCCAGCAGCTTAGCAAGACAGGGGAGTCAGCCCCAGCATTTT
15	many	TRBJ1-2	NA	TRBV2	CASSPLGVENYGYTF	TGTGCCAGCAGCCCCTTGGGGGTCGAAAACTATGGCTACACCTTC
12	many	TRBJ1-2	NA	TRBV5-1	CASSDPQGGYTF	TGCGCCAGCAGCGATCCACAGGGTGGCTACACCTTC
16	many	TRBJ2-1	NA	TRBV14	CASSQDYQRFYNEQFF	TGTGCCAGCAGCCAAGATTACCAGCGGTTCTACAATGAGCAGTTCTTC
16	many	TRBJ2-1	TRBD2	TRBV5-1	CASSPGLAGGYNEQFF	TGCGCCAGCAGCCCGGGACTAGCGGGGGGGTACAATGAGCAGTTCTTC